The clone carrying this T cell receptor beta chain occurred once. The antigen is undetermined. These data are taken from a study of cytomegalovirus exposure and HLA in healthy donors. Amplification used 60 Vbeta primers and 13 Jbeta primers. The method was immunoSEQ multiplex PCR; TCRdb's version includes in-frame clones alone and lacks a portion of them. The sample has 120,000 or so clones, 83% seen once. The germline V gene encodes CDR1 SGHNT and CDR2 YYREEE (reference sequence). The CDR3 length is 15 residues. J lost 7 bases, V lost 4 bases, and 12 bases had no gene match. General study results and limits: V- and J-gene trimming of TCR beta was linked (in a later analysis) to a missense DCLRE1C variant. In a later analysis, a genetic analysis reported fewer productive-TCR N-insertions in an Asian-associated ancestry cluster than the cohort average.

The clonotype was recovered from a man aged 18 to 29 in good health and CMV-seropositive. This sequence joins TRBV5-4 and TRBJ2-7; 9 bases line up with TRBD1. Sequenced input: PBMCs. The CDR3 spells CASSVTGTGTWEQYF. Written as DNA, the CDR3 is TGTGCCAGCAGCGTAACCGGGACAGGGACTTGGGAGCAGTACTTC.